This TCR beta chain was documented in a study of cytomegalovirus exposure and HLA in healthy donors. The study, taken as a whole, reports: Many donors shared some public TCRs, even though most TCR sequences were rare. Within the roughly 120 validation repertoires, first-cohort TCR clusters tended to co-occur, according to a later analysis. There were over 150 TCR beta chains listed as cytomegalovirus-associated.

The donors were members of the validation cohort, which comprised 100 to 150 subjects and was separate from the first cohort of roughly 700 subjects. Of note for this clone: Its antigen remains unidentified.

Profiled with immunoSEQ multiplex PCR; TCRdb holds only in-frame clones, not every one. The sample lists about 64,000 clones, around 89% seen once, with approximately 1.5% in the top ten. Germline CDR1 KGHSH, CDR2 LQKENI. The CDR3 is 18 residues long. Trimming pared 5 bases from V and 5 bases from J, leaving 22 bases between. The sequencing sample was made of PBMCs. The TCR comes from a young woman in good health and CMV-seronegative. V and J are TRBV18 and TRBJ2-6; D remains ambiguous. The CDR3 nucleotides read TGTGCCAGCTCAAAGTACACACATTTACAAAGTCGGGCCAACGTCCTGACTTTC. Its protein product is CASSKYTHLQSRANVLTF.